The 21 T cell receptor beta chains presented below share a single source sample, sequenced in a study of blood T cells in healthy people across ages. PCR was performed a second time for roughly 7 to 11 cycles using a sample-barcoded 5' primer and a J-beta primer mix. MiXCR was run by TCRdb on the 5' RACE reads, yielding one entry per CDR3 protein. The sample shows roughly 800,000 distinct CDR3 sequences, roughly 25% of them seen only once. The data were also submitted as part of a second study, on T cells of mothers and their children.

Sequencing input: blood. The receptors shown here come from a boy younger than 18 in good health.

This clonotype occurred a few times. V usage is TRBV7-2 and J usage is TRBJ2-5; 9 bases fit TRBD1. Germline V CDR1 and CDR2: SGHTA, FQGNSA. The CDR3 length is 14 residues. The V and J ends lost 3 bases and 5 bases, in that order; junction bases with no gene match: 4. CDR3 sequence: CASSLNRGQETQYF. The CDR3 DNA is TGTGCCAGCAGCTTGAACAGGGGGCAGGAGACCCAGTACTTC.

In its sample, this clonotype was seen a few times. The V gene is TRBV6-2 or TRBV6-3, the J gene TRBJ2-7, with 7 positions matching TRBD1. The germline gives CDR1 MNHEY, CDR2 SVGEGT. The V and J ends lost 4 bases and 9 bases, in that order; junction bases with no gene match: 3. The length of the CDR3 is 11 residues. The CDR3, as DNA: TGTGCCAGCAGTTCGAGGGGGCCGCAGTACTTC. The encoded protein is CASSSRGPQYF.

V gene TRBV12-3 or TRBV12-4 combines with J gene TRBJ2-1, with D perhaps matching TRBD1 (5 bases). This CDR3 is 17 amino acids long. The V end was cut by 3 bases, the J end by 8 bases, with 23 bases between. CDR3 nucleotides: TGTGCCAGCAGTTTTTGGGCCTCGGCCAGGGTTCTCGATGAGCAGTTCTTC. This gives the protein CASSFWASARVLDEQFF.

This chain joins TRBV15 and TRBJ2-6, with TRBD1 as a possible D gene (5 bases). Trimming stripped 9 bases from V and 0 bases from J, with 12 bases between. The CDR3 has 15 residues. Germline V gives CDR1 LNHNV, CDR2 YYDKDF (reference sequence). The CDR3 nucleotides read TGTGCCACTCAGGCAGACAGCTCTGGGGCCAACGTCCTGACTTTC. It is translated as CATQADSSGANVLTF. The full variable domain, rest sourced from reference TRBV15 and TRBJ2-6, is DAMVIQNPRYQVTQFGKPVTLSCSQTLNHNVMYWYQQKSSQAPKLLFHYYDKDFNNEADTPDNFQSRRPNTSFCFLDIRSPGLGDTAMYLCATQADSSGANVLTFGAGSRLTVL.

The CDR3: CASAALFGKETQYF. CDR3 in DNA: TGTGCCAGCGCGGCGCTCTTCGGGAAAGAGACCCAGTACTTC. This chain links TRBV7-2 with TRBJ2-5; D perhaps matches TRBD2 (5 bases). Trimming left V 8 bases short and J 3 bases short, with 16 bases between. Germline assignment: CDR1 SGHTA and CDR2 FQGNSA. The length of the CDR3 is 14 residues. The complete variable domain, with remaining parts taken from reference TRBV7-2 and TRBJ2-5, reads GAGVSQSPSNKVTEKGKDVELRCDPISGHTALYWYRQSLGQGLEFLIYFQGNSAPDKSGLPSDRFSAERTGGSVSTLTIQRTQQEDSAVYLCASAALFGKETQYFGPGTRLLVL.

This clonotype was picked up a small number of times. The rearrangement uses TRBV7-3 and TRBJ2-1; possible D gene TRBD2, 5 bases. Per germline, CDR1 SGHTA and CDR2 FQGTGA. Trimming cost V 1 base and J 3 bases, with 10 bases left between them. This CDR3 spans 15 amino acids. The CDR3 sequence: CASSLMASSYNEQFF. The CDR3 nucleotides are TGTGCCAGCAGCTTAATGGCTAGCAGCTACAATGAGCAGTTCTTC.

V and J are TRBV12-3 or TRBV12-4 and TRBJ2-1, with 10 bases aligning to TRBD2. CDR3 length equals 16 residues. V shed 5 bases, J shed 4 bases, and the junction held 8 bases outside the gene matches. The CDR3 loop is CASSPSGLARYNEQFF. As DNA, the CDR3 is TGTGCCAGCAGTCCCTCGGGACTAGCGAGGTACAATGAGCAGTTCTTC.

In the case of this clonotype: The junction does not match germline at one end; this may be a read error. CDR3 bases: TGTGCCAGCAGCTCGGCTAACGAGCGGTACTTC. Its translation is CASSSANERYF. The gene calls are TRBV7-2 and TRBJ2-7, with D unclear. Germline-derived CDR1 and CDR2 are SGHTA and FQGNSA. There are 11 residues in the CDR3.

The rearrangement joins TRBV19 to TRBJ2-5; 8 positions agree with TRBD2. The CDR3 is 16 residues long. The germline V gene encodes CDR1 LNHDA and CDR2 SQIVND (reference sequence). Trimming cost V 1 base and J 4 bases; bases outside gene matches: 8. The CDR3 sequence is CASSIVGSGARETQYF. The CDR3 DNA sequence: TGTGCCAGTAGTATAGTGGGTAGCGGGGCTCGAGAGACCCAGTACTTC.

This clonotype was found a few times. The DNA of the CDR3 is TGTGCCACCAGCAGAGTCACAACTAATGAAAAACTGTTTTTT. It is translated as CATSRVTTNEKLFF. V is TRBV15 and J is TRBJ1-4; D not resolved. V lost 1 base, J lost 0 bases, and 3 bases lay in between. The CDR3 is made up of 14 amino acids. Germline V CDR1 and CDR2: LNHNV, YYDKDF (reference sequence).

The genes are TRBV6-5 and TRBJ2-1, with TRBD1 identical over 7 bases. Per the germline V gene, CDR1 is MNHEY and CDR2 is SVGAGI. This CDR3 is built from 13 residues. The J segment lost 4 bases and the V segment lost 7 bases, leaving 4 bases of the junction unmatched. The CDR3 loop reads CASKKQGYNEQFF. The CDR3 DNA follows: TGTGCCAGCAAAAAACAGGGGTACAATGAGCAGTTCTTC.

The rearrangement joins TRBV5-1 to TRBJ1-6, with TRBD1 matching 10 bases. V trimming: 4 bases; J trimming: 10 bases; junction bases outside the gene matches: 5. The CDR3 extends over 14 amino acids. CDR1 SGHRS and CDR2 YFSETQ come from the germline V gene. In nucleotides, the CDR3 is TGCGCCAGCAGCGGGACAGGGGATAGGTCACCCCTCCACTTT. It is translated as CASSGTGDRSPLHF.

The gene calls are TRBV28 and TRBJ2-2; D is unclear. Trimming cost V 2 bases and J 0 bases, with 7 bases left between them. This CDR3 region has 15 residues. Looked up from germline, CDR1 is MDHEN and CDR2 is SYDVKM. The CDR3 is CASSLGAANTGELFF. CDR3 nucleotides: TGTGCCAGCAGTTTAGGCGCAGCGAACACCGGGGAGCTGTTTTTT.

For this clonotype: The junction departs from germline at one end; a sequencing error may be responsible. The CDR3 nucleotides read TGCGCCAGCTCACCTACGGTCGGGTCTGGACAAGAGACCCAGTACTTC. This translates into CASSPTVGSGQETQYF. The V and J genes are TRBV18 and TRBJ2-5; D not resolved. This CDR3 contains 16 residues. Germline V CDR1 and CDR2: KGHSH, LQKENI.

V is TRBV3-1 and J is TRBJ1-2; maybe TRBD1 (5 bases). The CDR3 has 14 residues. V lost 3 bases and J lost 4, with 12 bases in between. The germline V gene has CDR1 LGHDT and CDR2 YNNKEL (reference sequence). CDR3 nucleotides: TGTGCCAGCAGCCACCCTACAGGCTTCTATGGCTACACCTTC. It is translated as CASSHPTGFYGYTF.

This clonotype has a handful of counts. This rearrangement joins TRBV10-3 to TRBJ2-5; D gene uncertain. Trimming shortened V by 0 bases and J by 5 bases, and 7 bases separated the two germline ends. The CDR3 is made up of 13 amino acids. Germline-derived CDR1 and CDR2 are ENHRY and SYGVKD. In DNA, the CDR3 is TGTGCCATCAGTGAGTCTGTCCGTGAGACCCAGTACTTC. Translation gives CAISESVRETQYF.

This chain links TRBV5-5 with TRBJ1-2; 7 nucleotides agree with TRBD1. The V segment lost 2 bases and the J segment 2 bases; nucleotides outside the gene matches: 6. CDR3 length: 15 amino acids. Germline CDR1 reads SGHKS; CDR2 reads YYEKEE (reference sequence). The CDR3 nucleotides are TGTGCCAGCAGCTTATCCGGGACAGACAACTATGGCTACACCTTC. Translating gives CASSLSGTDNYGYTF. The variable domain in full, with the rest retrieved from reference TRBV5-5 and TRBJ1-2, is DAGVTQSPTHLIKTRGQQVTLRCSPISGHKSVSWYQQVLGQGPQFIFQYYEKEERGRGNFPDRFSARQFPNYSSELNVNALLLGDSALYLCASSLSGTDNYGYTFGSGTRLTVV.

Points on this clonotype: A junction boundary mismatches the germline segment, possibly from a read error. The chain has TRBV12-3 or TRBV12-4 and TRBJ2-3, with D possibly called TRBD1 or TRBD2 (5 bases each). This CDR3 spans 14 amino acids. This CDR3 is CASSLAGRTDMQYF. In DNA, the CDR3 is TGTGCCAGCAGTTTGGCAGGGAGAACAGATATGCAGTATTTT.

There are a few counts of this clonotype. The rearrangement joins TRBV27 to TRBJ2-3, with 8 bases fitting TRBD2. J was trimmed by 1 base and V by 1 base; bases with no gene match: 4. The V gene's germline CDR1 is MNHEY and CDR2 SMNVEV (reference sequence). This CDR3 comprises 16 residues. The CDR3 DNA sequence: TGTGCCAGCAGTTTATGGAGCGGGAGTGGCACAGATACGCAGTATTTT. The encoded protein is CASSLWSGSGTDTQYF.

The chain recombines TRBV3-1 with TRBJ2-4; no reliable D call. The CDR3 extends over 16 amino acids. The germline CDR1 and CDR2 sequences are LGHDT and YNNKEL (reference sequence). Trimming left V 4 bases short and J 0 bases short, with 13 bases between. The CDR3 nucleotides read TGTGCCAGCAGCCCCCAGTCGGAGATAGCCAAAAACATTCAGTACTTC. It encodes CASSPQSEIAKNIQYF.

The chain recombines TRBV13 with TRBJ2-3; 10 bases fit TRBD2. The germline V gene encodes CDR1 PRHDT and CDR2 FYEKMQ (reference sequence). This CDR3 spans 17 amino acids. Germline trimming cut 5 bases from V and 1 base from J; bases unmatched to any gene: 9. The chain's CDR3 is CASSPERGGTGTDTQYF. CDR3 DNA sequence: TGTGCCAGCAGCCCCGAGCGGGGGGGTACGGGCACAGATACGCAGTATTTT.